The next 23 T cell receptor beta chains were all read from a single sample in a study of shared clonotypes between healthy human individuals. Data came from immunoSEQ multiplex PCR; TCRdb stores just in-frame clones and leaves some out. Altogether hundreds of thousands of clones are present, around 96% being singletons, with the ten largest covering 0.11%. It was CD45RO-negative cells, positively selected for CCR7, that made up naive CD8 cells, with terminally differentiated effector memory CD45RA+ cells excluded. Material: naive CD8+ T cells sorted from blood. These TCRs come from a woman aged 30 to 39 in good health.

The V gene is TRBV27, the J gene TRBJ2-5, with 8 bases fitting TRBD2. The J call may be wrong; the DNA end is better matched by TRBJ2-7. Germline V gene sequence: CDR1 MNHEY, CDR2 SMNVEV (reference sequence). The CDR3 is made up of 13 amino acids. The CDR3 is CASRAGTSYEQYF. For the CDR3, the DNA is TGTGCCAGCAGGGCCGGGACTAGCTACGAGCAGTACTTC.

This chain links TRBV28 with TRBJ2-1; tentatively, D is TRBD2 (6 bases). Trimming cost V 6 bases and J 6 bases, with 21 bases left between them. The CDR3 extends over 16 amino acids. CDR1 and CDR2 from the germline V gene are MDHEN and SYDVKM. CDR3 protein: CASSHPSGLRPNEQFF. For the CDR3, the DNA is TGTGCCAGCAGCCACCCGAGCGGGCTACGTCCCAATGAGCAGTTCTTC.

In DNA, the CDR3 is TGTGCCAGCAGTCTATTGGCGTCCGGGGAGCTGTTTTTT. This encodes CASSLLASGELFF. The chain couples TRBV28 to TRBJ2-2; D unresolved. V lost 5 bases to trimming and J lost 6 bases, with 10 bases between them. Germline CDR1 MDHEN, CDR2 SYDVKM. This CDR3 contains 13 residues.

CDR3 sequence: CASSSPSGSTMYQETQYF. DNA of the CDR3: TGTGCCAGCAGCTCCCCTAGCGGGAGTACCATGTACCAAGAGACCCAGTACTTC. This sequence joins TRBV5-5 and TRBJ2-5, with 10 bases matching TRBD2. The junction had 11 bases not matched to a gene; V was cut back by 3 bases and J by 0 bases. The CDR3 covers 18 residues. Germline CDR1 reads SGHKS; CDR2 reads YYEKEE (reference sequence).

The gene calls are TRBV27 and TRBJ2-2; D gene uncertain. The CDR3 is made up of 14 amino acids. Germline-derived CDR1 and CDR2 are MNHEY and SMNVEV (reference sequence). Trimming stripped 3 bases from V and 4 bases from J, with 9 bases between. CDR3 region: CASSFRPGTGELFF. CDR3 in DNA: TGTGCCAGCAGTTTCAGGCCGGGCACCGGGGAGCTGTTTTTT.

The chain links TRBV9 to TRBJ1-3; the D gene is possibly TRBD1 (6 bases). The CDR3 length is 16 residues. The germline V gene has CDR1 SGDLS and CDR2 YYNGEE. V gave up 4 bases and J gave up 4 bases, with 18 bases separating them. CDR3 DNA sequence: TGTGCCAGCAGCCCACAACAGGGCCCGAGGGGAAACACCATATATTTT. Translating gives CASSPQQGPRGNTIYF.

This chain connects TRBV10-3 to TRBJ2-1, with TRBD2 matching over 7 bases. Germline CDR1 ENHRY, CDR2 SYGVKD. The CDR3 spans 16 residues. The ends lost 5 bases at V and 2 bases at J; junction bases unmatched: 9. As DNA, the CDR3 is TGTGCCATCAGTAAGGGAGGGATCGGGACCTACAATGAGCAGTTCTTC. Its protein product is CAISKGGIGTYNEQFF.

The gene calls are TRBV5-1 and TRBJ1-5; the D gene is possibly TRBD1 (6 bases). Per the germline V gene, CDR1 is SGHRS and CDR2 is YFSETQ. This CDR3 is built from 14 residues. Trimming cost V 4 bases and J 0 bases, with 8 bases left between them. The CDR3 spells CASSEGVSNQPQHF. As DNA, the CDR3 is TGCGCCAGCAGCGAGGGGGTTAGCAATCAGCCCCAGCATTTT.

The count of this clone is one. The chain has TRBV7-9 and TRBJ2-7, with 7 positions matching TRBD1. The CDR3 extends over 13 amino acids. V lost 5 bases, J lost 7 bases, and 8 bases stayed unmatched. CDR1 and CDR2 from the germline V gene are SEHNR and FQNEAQ (reference sequence). The CDR3 protein is CASSLDRAKEQYF. In nucleotides, the CDR3 is TGTGCCAGCAGCCTCGACAGGGCGAAAGAGCAGTACTTC.

The chain carries TRBV6-5 and TRBJ2-7; D is tentatively TRBD1 or TRBD2 (6 bases each). Germline CDR1 and CDR2: MNHEY and SVGAGI. The CDR3 is 13 amino acids. Trimming shortened V by 0 bases and J by 6 bases, and 9 bases separated the two germline ends. DNA for the CDR3: TGTGCCAGCAGTTACTCGACGGGGGCCGAGCAGTACTTC. Its translation is CASSYSTGAEQYF.

This chain uses TRBV27 with TRBJ2-7, with D possibly being TRBD1 or TRBD2 (6 bases each). This CDR3 region has 15 residues. Trimming left V 7 bases short and J 7 bases short, with 23 bases between. Germline CDR1 reads MNHEY; CDR2 reads SMNVEV (reference sequence). The CDR3 loop reads CASTPLGGRPGEQYF. In DNA, the CDR3 is TGTGCCAGCACACCCCTAGGGGGGCGGCCTGGGGAGCAGTACTTC.

This chain uses TRBV9 with TRBJ2-3, with a weak D call TRBD2 (6 bases). CDR3 size: 20 residues. The V gene's germline CDR1 is SGDLS and CDR2 YYNGEE. V dropped 1 base and J dropped 1 base, with 25 bases sitting between them. Here the CDR3 DNA reads TGTGCCAGCAGCGTAACCGACGGCCCCAGGGCGGGACCTGGCACAGATACGCAGTATTTT. Translation gives CASSVTDGPRAGPGTDTQYF. Together with reference TRBV9 and TRBJ2-3, the CDR3 gives the full variable domain: DSGVTQTPKHLITATGQRVTLRCSPRSGDLSVYWYQQSLDQGLQFLIQYYNGEERAKGNILERFSAQQFPDLHSELNLSSLELGDSALYFCASSVTDGPRAGPGTDTQYFGPGTRLTVL.

The V call is TRBV19, the J call TRBJ2-1, with a possible D match to TRBD2 (5 bases). The germline V gene has CDR1 LNHDA and CDR2 SQIVND (reference sequence). The CDR3 sequence is 19 residues long. The V end lost 4 bases, the J end lost 9 bases, and 31 bases lay between the germline ends. CDR3 loop: CASSTPLENVGVRKTEQFF. The CDR3, as DNA: TGTGCCAGTAGTACCCCGCTGGAAAATGTGGGAGTGAGAAAGACTGAGCAGTTCTTC. The entire variable domain, with the rest obtained from reference TRBV19 and TRBJ2-1, is as follows: DGGITQSPKYLFRKEGQNVTLSCEQNLNHDAMYWYRQDPGQGLRLIYYSQIVNDFQKGDIAEGYSVSREKKESFPLTVTSAQKNPTAFYLCASSTPLENVGVRKTEQFFGPGTRLTVL.

CDR3 in DNA: TGTGCCAGCAGTTTCCCATCACACTCGCTAGCGGGAGGGCCTCTGGATGAGCAGTTCTTC. Protein: CASSFPSHSLAGGPLDEQFF. J is TRBJ2-1 and V is TRBV28; 12 bases line up with TRBD2. V was pared by 3 bases and J by 8 bases, with 20 bases of the junction left unmatched. This CDR3 is 20 amino acids long. Germline lookup yields CDR1 MDHEN and CDR2 SYDVKM. The complete variable domain, with remaining parts taken from reference TRBV28 and TRBJ2-1, reads DVKVTQSSRYLVKRTGEKVFLECVQDMDHENMFWYRQDPGLGLRLIYFSYDVKMKEKGDIPEGYSVSREKKERFSLILESASTNQTSMYLCASSFPSHSLAGGPLDEQFFGPGTRLTVL.

This chain links TRBV15 with TRBJ2-3; D may be TRBD1 (5 bases). The CDR3 consists of 16 residues. V was cut by 0 bases and J by 3 bases, with 13 bases left in between. Germline V gene sequence: CDR1 LNHNV, CDR2 YYDKDF (reference sequence). This CDR3 reads CATSRDGAPTTDTQYF. CDR3 sequence (DNA): TGTGCCACCAGCAGAGATGGGGCACCTACGACAGATACGCAGTATTTT.

The genes are TRBV27 and TRBJ2-3, with 8 positions matching TRBD2. The CDR3 is 13 amino acids. V was pared by 5 bases and J by 5 bases, with 3 bases of the junction left unmatched. Germline CDR1 is MNHEY and CDR2 is SMNVEV (reference sequence). DNA of the CDR3: TGTGCCAGCAGTGTCCTAGCGGGAGATACGCAGTATTTT. It is translated as CASSVLAGDTQYF.

This chain links TRBV7-9 with TRBJ1-5; 8 nucleotides line up with TRBD1. The CDR3 consists of 14 residues. Per germline, CDR1 SEHNR and CDR2 FQNEAQ (reference sequence). J lost 3 bases, V lost 5 bases, and 3 bases had no gene match. The CDR3 nucleotides read TGTGCCAGCAGCACAGGGGGGGACAATCAGCCCCAGCATTTT. Translating it yields CASSTGGDNQPQHF.

V gene TRBV4-1 combines with J gene TRBJ2-7; 8 nucleotides agree with TRBD1. The CDR3 contains 14 residues. Germline V gene sequence: CDR1 MGHRA, CDR2 YSYEKL. The V segment lost 1 base and the J segment 2 bases; nucleotides outside the gene matches: 1. CDR3 amino acids: CASSQGTGPYEQYF. The CDR3 DNA sequence: TGCGCCAGCAGCCAAGGGACAGGGCCCTACGAGCAGTACTTC.

This sequence joins TRBV28 and TRBJ2-2; 9 bases align to TRBD2. The CDR3 length is 15 residues. Germline values: CDR1 MDHEN, CDR2 SYDVKM. Trimming removed 2 bases from V and 6 bases from J; junction bases left unmatched: 4. DNA for the CDR3: TGTGCCAGCAGTTTAGCGGGAGGGCCCTCCGGGGAGCTGTTTTTT. This codes for CASSLAGGPSGELFF.

The chain couples TRBV29-1 to TRBJ2-7, with D possibly being TRBD1 or TRBD2 (5 bases each). Germline values: CDR1 SQVTM, CDR2 ANQGSEA. V shed 6 bases and J shed 9 bases, with 18 bases lying between them. CDR3 length equals 12 residues. The CDR3: CSVEGNSLGQYF. The CDR3 DNA reads TGCAGCGTAGAGGGGAACAGCCTGGGGCAGTACTTC.

The chain couples TRBV27 to TRBJ1-1; the match to TRBD1 covers 12 bases. CDR3 length equals 14 residues. CDR1 and CDR2 (germline): MNHEY, SMNVEV (reference sequence). V lost 5 bases, J lost 9 bases, and 7 bases stayed unmatched. The CDR3 sequence: CASSGRDRGRKAFF. The DNA of the CDR3 is TGTGCCAGCAGTGGAAGGGACAGGGGGCGTAAAGCTTTCTTT.

The gene calls are TRBV4-1 and TRBJ1-3; D not resolved. This CDR3 comprises 16 residues. Trimming removed 0 bases from V and 4 bases from J, with 13 bases in between. Per the germline V gene, CDR1 is MGHRA and CDR2 is YSYEKL. CDR3 DNA: TGCGCCAGCAGCCAAGACTCAACGGGGAGCGGAAACACCATATATTTT. As protein: CASSQDSTGSGNTIYF.

V usage is TRBV27 and J usage is TRBJ2-1; D ambiguous. Germline V gene lookup returns CDR1 MNHEY and CDR2 SMNVEV (reference sequence). Deletions cut 5 bases from V and 0 bases from J, with 11 bases between. CDR3 length: 15 residues. CDR3 sequence reads: CASSPEYLSYNEQFF. CDR3 bases: TGTGCCAGCAGTCCCGAGTATCTCTCCTACAATGAGCAGTTCTTC.